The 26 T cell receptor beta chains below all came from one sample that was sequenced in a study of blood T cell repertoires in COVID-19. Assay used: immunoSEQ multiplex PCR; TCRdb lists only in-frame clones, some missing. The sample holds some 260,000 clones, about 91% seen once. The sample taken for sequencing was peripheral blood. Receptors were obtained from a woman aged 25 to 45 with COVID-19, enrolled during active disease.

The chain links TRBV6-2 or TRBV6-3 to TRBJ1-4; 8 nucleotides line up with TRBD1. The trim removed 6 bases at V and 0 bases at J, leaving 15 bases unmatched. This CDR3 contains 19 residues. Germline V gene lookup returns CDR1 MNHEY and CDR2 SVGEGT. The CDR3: CASSSLMDRVSATNEKLFF. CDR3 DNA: TGTGCCAGCAGCTCCCTCATGGACAGGGTGTCCGCAACTAATGAAAAACTGTTTTTT.

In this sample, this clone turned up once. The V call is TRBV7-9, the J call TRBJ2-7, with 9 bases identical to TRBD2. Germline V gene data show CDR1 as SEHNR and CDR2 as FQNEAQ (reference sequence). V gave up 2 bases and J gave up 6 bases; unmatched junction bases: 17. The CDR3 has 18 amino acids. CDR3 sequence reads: CASSLYGGGGTSRTEQYF. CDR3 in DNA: TGTGCCAGCAGCTTATATGGCGGTGGGGGGACTAGCCGGACCGAGCAGTACTTC.

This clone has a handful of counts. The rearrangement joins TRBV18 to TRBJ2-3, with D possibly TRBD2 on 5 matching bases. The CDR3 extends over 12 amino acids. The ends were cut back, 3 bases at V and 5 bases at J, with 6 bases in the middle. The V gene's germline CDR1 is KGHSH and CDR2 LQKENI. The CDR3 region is CASSPRGDTQYF. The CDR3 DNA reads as TGTGCCAGCTCACCCCGGGGAGATACGCAGTATTTT.

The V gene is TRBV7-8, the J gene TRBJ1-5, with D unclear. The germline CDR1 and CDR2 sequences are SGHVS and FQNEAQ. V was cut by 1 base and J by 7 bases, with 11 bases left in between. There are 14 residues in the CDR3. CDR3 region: CASSLGLKEQPQHF. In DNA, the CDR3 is TGTGCCAGCAGCTTAGGGTTGAAGGAGCAGCCCCAGCATTTT.

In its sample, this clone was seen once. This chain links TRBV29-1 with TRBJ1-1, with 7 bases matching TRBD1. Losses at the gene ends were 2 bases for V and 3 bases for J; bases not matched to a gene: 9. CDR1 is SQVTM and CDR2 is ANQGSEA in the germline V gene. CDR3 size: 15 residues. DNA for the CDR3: TGCAGCGTTGAACGACAGGGTCTAAATCACACTGAAGCTTTCTTT. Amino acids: CSVERQGLNHTEAFF.

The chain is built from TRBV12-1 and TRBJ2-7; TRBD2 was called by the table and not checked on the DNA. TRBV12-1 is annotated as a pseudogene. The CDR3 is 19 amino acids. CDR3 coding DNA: TGTGCCAGCAGCTCCTACCGATCAGGGACTAGCCCAATCGGGTACGAGCAGTACGTC. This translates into CASSSYRSGTSPIGYEQYV.

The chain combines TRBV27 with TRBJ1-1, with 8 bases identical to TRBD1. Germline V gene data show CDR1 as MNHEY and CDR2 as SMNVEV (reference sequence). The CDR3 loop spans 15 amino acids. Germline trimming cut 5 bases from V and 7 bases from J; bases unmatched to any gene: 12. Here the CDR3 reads CASSPRTGLEGEAFF. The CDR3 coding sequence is TGTGCCAGCAGTCCTCGGACAGGGCTAGAGGGTGAAGCTTTCTTT.

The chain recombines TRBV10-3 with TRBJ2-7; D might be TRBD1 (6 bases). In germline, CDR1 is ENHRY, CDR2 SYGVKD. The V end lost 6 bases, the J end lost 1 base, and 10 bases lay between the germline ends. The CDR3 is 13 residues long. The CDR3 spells CAIRMDSSYEQYV. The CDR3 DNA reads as TGTGCCATCAGGATGGACAGTTCCTACGAGCAGTACGTC.

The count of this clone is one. Written as DNA, the CDR3 is TGTGCCAGCAGTGCTGTGACACAATCCTACAATGAGCAGTTCTTC. This codes for CASSAVTQSYNEQFF. This chain uses TRBV2 with TRBJ2-1; D is uncertain. Trimming stripped 4 bases from V and 1 base from J, with 11 bases between. Germline assignment: CDR1 SNHLY and CDR2 FYNNEI. The CDR3 extends over 15 amino acids. The entire variable domain, with the rest obtained from reference TRBV2 and TRBJ2-1, is as follows: EPEVTQTPSHQVTQMGQEVILRCVPISNHLYFYWYRQILGQKVEFLVSFYNNEISEKSEIFDDQFSVERPDGSNFTLKIRSTKLEDSAMYFCASSAVTQSYNEQFFGPGTRLTVL.

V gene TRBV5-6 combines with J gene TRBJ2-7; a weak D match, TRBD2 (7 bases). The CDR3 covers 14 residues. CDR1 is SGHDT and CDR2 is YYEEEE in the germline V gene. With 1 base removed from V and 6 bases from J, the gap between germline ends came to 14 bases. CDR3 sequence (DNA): TGTGCCAGCAGCTTGTATGGGGGGGCCGGCGAGCAGTACTTC. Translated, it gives CASSLYGGAGEQYF.

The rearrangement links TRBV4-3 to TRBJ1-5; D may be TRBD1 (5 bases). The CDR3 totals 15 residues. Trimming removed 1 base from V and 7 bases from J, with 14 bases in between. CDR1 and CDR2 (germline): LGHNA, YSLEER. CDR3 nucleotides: TGCGCCAGCAGCCAAGTTAGTGGGGCTGACCAGCCCCAGCATTTT. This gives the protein CASSQVSGADQPQHF.

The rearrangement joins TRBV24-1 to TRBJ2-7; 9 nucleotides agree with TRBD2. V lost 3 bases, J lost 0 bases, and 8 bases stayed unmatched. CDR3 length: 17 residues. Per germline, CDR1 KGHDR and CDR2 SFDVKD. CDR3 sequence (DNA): TGTGCCACCAGTGATCGCCTAGCGGGGCGAAGCTCCTACGAGCAGTACGTC. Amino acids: CATSDRLAGRSSYEQYV.

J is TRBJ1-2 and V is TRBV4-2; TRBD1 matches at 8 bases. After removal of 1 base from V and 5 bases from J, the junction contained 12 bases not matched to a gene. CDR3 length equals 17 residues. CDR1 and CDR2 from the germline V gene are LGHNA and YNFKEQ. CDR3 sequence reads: CASSQVLVDRAGYGYTF. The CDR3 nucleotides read TGTGCCAGCAGCCAAGTATTGGTGGACAGGGCGGGATATGGCTACACCTTC.

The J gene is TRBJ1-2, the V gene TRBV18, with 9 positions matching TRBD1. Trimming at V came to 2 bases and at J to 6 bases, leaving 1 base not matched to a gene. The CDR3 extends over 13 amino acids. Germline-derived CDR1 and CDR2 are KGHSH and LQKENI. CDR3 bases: TGTGCCAGCTCACCAGGGACAGGGAATGGCTACACCTTC. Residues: CASSPGTGNGYTF.

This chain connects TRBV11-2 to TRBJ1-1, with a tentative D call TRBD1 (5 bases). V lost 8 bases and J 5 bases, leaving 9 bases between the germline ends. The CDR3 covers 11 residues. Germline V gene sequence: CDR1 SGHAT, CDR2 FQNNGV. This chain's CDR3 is CASWGGTEAFF. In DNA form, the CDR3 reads TGTGCCAGCTGGGGGGGGACTGAAGCTTTCTTT.

The CDR3 sequence is CASSPGQHYGYTF. The CDR3 DNA reads as TGTGCCAGCAGCCCTGGACAGCACTATGGCTACACCTTC. The chain combines TRBV5-6 with TRBJ1-2; tentative D call: TRBD1 (6 bases). The CDR3 totals 13 residues. Trimming removed 4 bases at V and 3 bases at J, with 10 bases between. Germline-derived CDR1 and CDR2 are SGHDT and YYEEEE. The whole variable domain, filled in from reference TRBV5-6 and TRBJ1-2, reads DAGVTQSPTHLIKTRGQQVTLRCSPKSGHDTVSWYQQALGQGPQFIFQYYEEEERQRGNFPDRFSGHQFPNYSSELNVNALLLGDSALYLCASSPGQHYGYTFGSGTRLTVV.

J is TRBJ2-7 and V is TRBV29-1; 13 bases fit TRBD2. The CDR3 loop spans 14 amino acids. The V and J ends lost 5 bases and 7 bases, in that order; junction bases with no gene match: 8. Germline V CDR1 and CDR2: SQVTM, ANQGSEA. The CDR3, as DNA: TGCAGCGTTTTAGGACTAGCGGGGGTTAGGGAGCAGTACTTC. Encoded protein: CSVLGLAGVREQYF.

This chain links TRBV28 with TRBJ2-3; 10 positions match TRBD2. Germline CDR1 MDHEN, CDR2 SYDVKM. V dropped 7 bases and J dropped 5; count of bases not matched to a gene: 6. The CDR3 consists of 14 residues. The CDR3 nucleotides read TGTGCCAGCAAACTAGCGGGGATCCGAGATACGCAGTATTTT. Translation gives CASKLAGIRDTQYF.

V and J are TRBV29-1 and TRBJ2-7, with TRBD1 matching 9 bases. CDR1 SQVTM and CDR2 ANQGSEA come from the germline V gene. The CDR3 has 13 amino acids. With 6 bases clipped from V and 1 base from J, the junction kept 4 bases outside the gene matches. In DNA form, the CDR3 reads TGCAGCGTCCCCGGGACAGGGTCCTACGAGCAGTACTTC. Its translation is CSVPGTGSYEQYF.

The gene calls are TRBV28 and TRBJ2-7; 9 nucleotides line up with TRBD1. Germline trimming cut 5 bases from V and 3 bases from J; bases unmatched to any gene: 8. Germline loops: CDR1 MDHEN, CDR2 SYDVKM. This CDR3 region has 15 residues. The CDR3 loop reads CASSTLRDRVYEQYV. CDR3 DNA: TGTGCCAGCAGTACCCTTAGGGACAGGGTCTACGAGCAGTACGTC.

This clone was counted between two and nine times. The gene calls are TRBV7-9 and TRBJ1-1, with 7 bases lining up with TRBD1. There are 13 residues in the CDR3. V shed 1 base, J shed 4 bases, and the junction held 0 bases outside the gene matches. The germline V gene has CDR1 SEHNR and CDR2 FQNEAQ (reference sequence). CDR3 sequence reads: CASSLGQGTEAFF. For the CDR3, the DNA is TGTGCCAGCAGCTTAGGACAGGGCACTGAAGCTTTCTTT.

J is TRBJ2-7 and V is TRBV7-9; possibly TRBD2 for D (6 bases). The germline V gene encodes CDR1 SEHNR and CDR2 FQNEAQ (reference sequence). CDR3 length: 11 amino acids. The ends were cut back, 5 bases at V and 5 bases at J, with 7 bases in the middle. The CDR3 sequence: CASSRGNEQYV. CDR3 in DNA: TGTGCCAGCAGCCGCGGGAACGAGCAGTACGTC.

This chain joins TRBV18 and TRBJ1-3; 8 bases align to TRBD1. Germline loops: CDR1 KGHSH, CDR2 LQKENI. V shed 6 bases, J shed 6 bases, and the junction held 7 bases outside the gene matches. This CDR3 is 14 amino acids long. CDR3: CASSATGELNTIYF. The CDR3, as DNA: TGTGCCAGCTCTGCGACAGGGGAGTTAAACACCATATATTTT.

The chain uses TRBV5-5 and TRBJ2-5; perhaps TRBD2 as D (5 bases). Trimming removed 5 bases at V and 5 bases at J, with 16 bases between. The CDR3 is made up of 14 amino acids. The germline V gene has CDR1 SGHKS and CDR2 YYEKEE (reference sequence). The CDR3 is CASSPYRRGETQYF. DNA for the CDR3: TGTGCCAGCAGTCCGTACCGAAGAGGGGAGACCCAGTACTTC.

The CDR3 bases are TGTGCCAGCAGCGTAGTCAACCTAGCGGCATACAATGAGCAGTTCTTC. Translation: CASSVVNLAAYNEQFF. The rearrangement links TRBV9 to TRBJ2-1; 7 bases agree with TRBD2. Germline CDR1 is SGDLS and CDR2 is YYNGEE. This CDR3 is 16 amino acids long. The trim removed 0 bases at V and 4 bases at J, leaving 7 bases unmatched.

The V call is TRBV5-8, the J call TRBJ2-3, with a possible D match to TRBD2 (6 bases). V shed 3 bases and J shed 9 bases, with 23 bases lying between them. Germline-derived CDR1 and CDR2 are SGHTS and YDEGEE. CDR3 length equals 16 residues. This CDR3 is CASSSAGLLRRDTQYF. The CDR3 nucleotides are TGTGCCAGCAGCTCGGCGGGACTCCTAAGACGGGACACGCAGTATTTT.